The 24 T cell receptor beta chains reported below all come from one sample, sequenced in a study of shared clonotypes between healthy human individuals. Repertoires were generated with immunoSEQ multiplex PCR, while TCRdb's copy carries only in-frame clones and drops some. The sample yields 2 million to 2.5 million clones, about 94% seen once. Sequencing was done on a sample of naive CD4+ T cells sorted from blood. Subset described: CD45RA+ positively selected. The receptors here all came from a man aged 18 to 29 in good health.

DNA of the CDR3: TGTGCCATACAAACAGGGACGGGAAACACCATATATTTT. Amino acids: CAIQTGTGNTIYF. This chain links TRBV30 with TRBJ1-3; D may be TRBD1 (6 bases). Germline CDR1 is GTSNPN and CDR2 is SVGIG (reference sequence). The CDR3 covers 13 residues. The V and J ends lost 8 bases and 4 bases respectively, with 15 bases between them.

J is TRBJ1-1 and V is TRBV7-9; unclear D gene. Deletions cut 5 bases from V and 6 bases from J, with 13 bases between. The germline V gene has CDR1 SEHNR and CDR2 FQNEAQ (reference sequence). The CDR3 has 13 amino acids. The chain's CDR3 is CASSPMAPSEAFF. For the CDR3, the DNA is TGTGCCAGCAGCCCCATGGCTCCCTCTGAAGCTTTCTTT.

This chain uses TRBV7-2 with TRBJ2-2, with unresolved D. The CDR3 has 13 amino acids. Trimming took off 0 bases at V and 7 bases at J, with 6 bases between the two ends. Looked up from germline, CDR1 is SGHTA and CDR2 is FQGNSA. CDR3 region: CASSLATDGELFF. The CDR3 nucleotides are TGTGCCAGCAGCTTAGCGACGGACGGGGAGCTGTTTTTT. Full variable domain (rest looked up from reference TRBV7-2 and TRBJ2-2): GAGVSQSPSNKVTEKGKDVELRCDPISGHTALYWYRQSLGQGLEFLIYFQGNSAPDKSGLPSDRFSAERTGGSVSTLTIQRTQQEDSAVYLCASSLATDGELFFGEGSRLTVL.

This chain links TRBV25-1 with TRBJ2-4; 7 bases match TRBD1. Germline CDR1 is MGHDK and CDR2 is SYGVNS. V lost 7 bases, J lost 2 bases, and 11 bases stayed unmatched. The CDR3 extends over 16 amino acids. The CDR3 bases are TGTGCCAGCAACGTTCACAGGGGTGGACCCAAAAACATTCAGTACTTC. It encodes CASNVHRGGPKNIQYF.

V usage is TRBV19 and J usage is TRBJ2-4, with D tentatively TRBD1 (6 bases). Germline CDR1 and CDR2: LNHDA and SQIVND (reference sequence). This CDR3 has 16 residues. With 5 bases removed from V and 3 bases from J, the gap between germline ends came to 17 bases. CDR3 DNA: TGTGCCAGTAGTTTATGGGCTAACAGGGACAAAAACATTCAGTACTTC. Translation gives CASSLWANRDKNIQYF.

The chain joins TRBV4-1 to TRBJ1-6; D is ambiguous. The CDR3 is made up of 11 amino acids. Looked up from germline, CDR1 is MGHRA and CDR2 is YSYEKL. V was cut by 0 bases and J by 9 bases, with 0 bases left in between. This chain's CDR3 is CASSQDSPLHF. DNA of the CDR3: TGCGCCAGCAGCCAAGATTCACCCCTCCACTTT.

The rearrangement uses TRBV2 and TRBJ2-2; 8 bases are a match to TRBD2. The germline V gene encodes CDR1 SNHLY and CDR2 FYNNEI. V lost 8 bases to trimming and J lost 7 bases; unmatched junction nucleotides: 9. The CDR3 consists of 14 residues. The CDR3 nucleotides read TGTGCCAGCGAATTAGAACTAGCGGACGGGGAGCTGTTTTTT. It specifies CASELELADGELFF.

The CDR3, as DNA: TGCGCCAGCAGTGGGGTCCGTTGGGACAGGGGTGATGGCTACACCTTC. It specifies CASSGVRWDRGDGYTF. The chain carries TRBV10-1 and TRBJ1-2; 10 bases fit TRBD1. The J segment lost 6 bases and the V segment lost 4 bases, leaving 11 bases of the junction unmatched. Germline V CDR1 and CDR2: WNHNN, SYGVQD (reference sequence). CDR3 length: 16 amino acids.

This sequence joins TRBV11-2 and TRBJ2-3; TRBD2 matches at 7 bases. CDR1 and CDR2 from the germline V gene are SGHAT and FQNNGV. The V gene end was trimmed by 1 base and the J gene end by 0 bases; junction bases not matched to a gene: 7. The CDR3 has 17 residues. The CDR3 DNA is TGTGCCAGCAGCTTAGCTCTAGCGGACCAAAGCACAGATACGCAGTATTTT. The encoded protein is CASSLALADQSTDTQYF.

Only a few counts were recorded for this clone. V usage is TRBV6-6 and J usage is TRBJ1-1; 12 bases match TRBD1. The CDR3 covers 15 residues. Germline-derived CDR1 and CDR2 are MNHNY and SVGAGI (reference sequence). The ends lost 3 bases at V and 10 bases at J; junction bases unmatched: 9. In DNA form, the CDR3 reads TGTGCCAGCAGTTATCACGGGACAGGGGGCTTGATAGCTTTCTTT. This codes for CASSYHGTGGLIAFF.

This clone showed up just once. V is TRBV28 and J is TRBJ1-4; D unclear. The ends were cut back, 7 bases at V and 5 bases at J, with 17 bases in the middle. The CDR3 covers 15 residues. Germline lookup yields CDR1 MDHEN and CDR2 SYDVKM. In DNA, the CDR3 is TGTGCCAGCACCCTAGGTGCCAGATCGAATGAAAAACTGTTTTTT. Translation: CASTLGARSNEKLFF. The full variable domain, its missing parts supplied by reference TRBV28 and TRBJ1-4, is DVKVTQSSRYLVKRTGEKVFLECVQDMDHENMFWYRQDPGLGLRLIYFSYDVKMKEKGDIPEGYSVSREKKERFSLILESASTNQTSMYLCASTLGARSNEKLFFGSGTQLSVL.

This chain uses TRBV5-1 with TRBJ2-3; 7 bases are a match to TRBD2. Germline V gene lookup returns CDR1 SGHRS and CDR2 YFSETQ. This CDR3 spans 15 amino acids. The junction had 7 bases not matched to a gene; V was cut back by 0 bases and J by 6 bases. The CDR3 is CASSLGAGISDTQYF. The CDR3 bases are TGCGCCAGCAGCTTGGGAGCGGGGATATCCGATACGCAGTATTTT.

The chain recombines TRBV6-1 with TRBJ2-2; D is unresolved. The CDR3 spans 14 residues. CDR1 and CDR2 from the germline V gene are MNHNS and SASEGT. Trimming left V 4 bases short and J 1 base short, with 7 bases between. The CDR3 DNA sequence: TGTGCCAGCAGTGGGGCCAGGAACACCGGGGAGCTGTTTTTT. Amino acid sequence: CASSGARNTGELFF.

The chain employs TRBV5-1 and TRBJ2-7; no reliable D call. This CDR3 comprises 15 residues. CDR1 is SGHRS, CDR2 YFSETQ, per germline. Trimming took off 3 bases at V and 0 bases at J, with 13 bases between the two ends. The CDR3 spells CASSWNYPSSYEQYF. The CDR3 region has the DNA TGCGCCAGCAGCTGGAACTACCCGAGCTCCTACGAGCAGTACTTC.

The gene calls are TRBV6-5 and TRBJ2-2; TRBD1 matches at 7 bases. Germline V CDR1 and CDR2: MNHEY, SVGAGI. CDR3 length: 13 amino acids. V lost 6 bases to trimming and J lost 4 bases; unmatched junction nucleotides: 2. The CDR3 sequence: CASRQGLTGELFF. In DNA form, the CDR3 reads TGTGCCAGCAGACAGGGGCTCACCGGGGAGCTGTTTTTT.

The CDR3 DNA sequence: TGTGCCAGCTCGACGGACAGATTCTCCTACGAGCAGTACTTC. This codes for CASSTDRFSYEQYF. This sequence joins TRBV18 and TRBJ2-7; possible D gene TRBD1, 6 bases. The length of the CDR3 is 14 residues. V gave up 6 bases and J gave up 0 bases, with 12 bases separating them. CDR1 and CDR2 (germline): KGHSH, LQKENI.

The chain combines TRBV11-2 with TRBJ2-7, with D unresolved. Germline loops: CDR1 SGHAT, CDR2 FQNNGV. CDR3 length equals 11 residues. Trimming took off 5 bases at V and 3 bases at J, with 5 bases between the two ends. The CDR3 protein is CASSTYYEQYF. CDR3 nucleotide sequence: TGTGCCAGCAGCACATACTACGAGCAGTACTTC.

Remarks on this clone: This same CDR3 is encoded by further DNA sequences in the sample. The chain employs TRBV30 and TRBJ2-3, with TRBD2 identical over 15 bases. The germline gives CDR1 GTSNPN, CDR2 SVGIG (reference sequence). Trimming cost V 5 bases and J 4 bases; bases outside gene matches: 1. The CDR3 extends over 14 amino acids. This CDR3 reads CAWGLAGGPDTQYF. The CDR3 bases are TGTGCCTGGGGACTAGCGGGAGGGCCAGATACGCAGTATTTT.

The gene calls are TRBV18 and TRBJ2-7; TRBD1 might be the D (5 bases). V shed 6 bases and J shed 6 bases, with 12 bases lying between them. This CDR3 has 12 amino acids. CDR1 and CDR2 (germline): KGHSH, LQKENI. The CDR3 sequence: CASSIYGAEQYF. CDR3 DNA: TGTGCCAGCTCCATTTATGGGGCCGAGCAGTACTTC.

V and J are TRBV27 and TRBJ2-7; D possibly corresponds to TRBD2 (6 bases). This CDR3 contains 17 residues. V shed 5 bases and J shed 2 bases, with 22 bases lying between them. CDR1 is MNHEY, CDR2 SMNVEV, per germline (reference sequence). Here the CDR3 DNA reads TGTGCCAGCAGTCCCCGAATAGGGACTCCTTCGCCCTACGAGCAGTACTTC. It translates to CASSPRIGTPSPYEQYF.

V is TRBV10-3 and J is TRBJ2-7; D remains unclear. V shed 0 bases and J shed 0 bases, with 9 bases lying between them. This CDR3 contains 15 residues. Germline V gene sequence: CDR1 ENHRY, CDR2 SYGVKD. CDR3 in amino acids: CAISESTVSSYEQYF. The CDR3 DNA reads TGTGCCATCAGTGAGTCTACAGTGAGCTCCTACGAGCAGTACTTC.

Turning to this clone: Other DNA sequences within the sample encode an identical CDR3. CDR3 region: CAWSRGQGQETQYF. The CDR3 DNA reads TGTGCCTGGAGCCGGGGACAGGGACAAGAGACCCAGTACTTC. The chain recombines TRBV30 with TRBJ2-5, with 9 bases matching TRBD1. Trimming at V came to 3 bases and at J to 2 bases, leaving 4 bases not matched to a gene. CDR1 and CDR2 (germline): GTSNPN, SVGIG (reference sequence). The CDR3 covers 14 residues.

The rearrangement uses TRBV10-2 and TRBJ2-3, with D tentatively TRBD2 (5 bases). Germline CDR1 WSHSY, CDR2 SAAADI. The CDR3 has 15 amino acids. V was pared by 4 bases and J by 5 bases, with 16 bases between. CDR3: CASSVGAGERDTQYF. The CDR3 DNA follows: TGCGCCAGCAGTGTGGGAGCCGGGGAGAGAGATACGCAGTATTTT.

The rearrangement links TRBV6-5 to TRBJ1-2, with 8 bases fitting TRBD1. Trimming took 5 bases from V and 4 from J; bases not matched to a gene: 9. This CDR3 is built from 15 residues. CDR1 MNHEY and CDR2 SVGAGI come from the germline V gene. CDR3 sequence: CASSRTGRRGYGYTF. As DNA, the CDR3 is TGTGCCAGCAGTCGGACAGGGAGGAGAGGCTATGGCTACACCTTC.